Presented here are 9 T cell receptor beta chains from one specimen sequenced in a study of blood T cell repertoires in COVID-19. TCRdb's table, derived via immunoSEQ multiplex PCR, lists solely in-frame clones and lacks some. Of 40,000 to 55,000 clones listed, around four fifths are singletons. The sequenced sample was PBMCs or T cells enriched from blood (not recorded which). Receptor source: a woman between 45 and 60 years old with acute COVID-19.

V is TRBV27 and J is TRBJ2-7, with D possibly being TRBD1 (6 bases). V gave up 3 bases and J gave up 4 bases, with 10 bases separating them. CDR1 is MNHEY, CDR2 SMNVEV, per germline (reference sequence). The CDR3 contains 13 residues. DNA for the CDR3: TGTGCCAGCAGTTTCTCCGGACAGTACGAGCAGTACTTC. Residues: CASSFSGQYEQYF.

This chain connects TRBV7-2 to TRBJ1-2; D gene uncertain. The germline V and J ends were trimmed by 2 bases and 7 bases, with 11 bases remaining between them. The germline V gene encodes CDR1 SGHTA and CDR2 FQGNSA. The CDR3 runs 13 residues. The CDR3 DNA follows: TGTGCCAGCAGCTTAAAACGGGTCGGTGGCTACACCTTC. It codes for CASSLKRVGGYTF.

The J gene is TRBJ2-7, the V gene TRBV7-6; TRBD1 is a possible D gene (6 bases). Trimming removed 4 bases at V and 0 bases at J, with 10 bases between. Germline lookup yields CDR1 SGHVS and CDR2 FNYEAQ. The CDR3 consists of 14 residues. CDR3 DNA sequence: TGTGCCAGCAGCTCCGGACAGTACTCCTACGAGCAGTACTTC. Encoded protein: CASSSGQYSYEQYF.

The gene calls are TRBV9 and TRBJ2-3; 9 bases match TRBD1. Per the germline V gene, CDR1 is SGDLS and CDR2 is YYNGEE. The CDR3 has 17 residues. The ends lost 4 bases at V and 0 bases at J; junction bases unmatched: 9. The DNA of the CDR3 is TGTGCCAGCAGCCCCAAGGGACAGGGCCTGAGCACAGATACGCAGTATTTT. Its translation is CASSPKGQGLSTDTQYF.

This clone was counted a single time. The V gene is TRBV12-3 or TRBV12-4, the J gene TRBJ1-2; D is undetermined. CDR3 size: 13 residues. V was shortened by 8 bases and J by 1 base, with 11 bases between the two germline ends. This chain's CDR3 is CASGRLLNYGYTF. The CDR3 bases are TGTGCCAGCGGAAGACTACTTAACTATGGCTACACCTTC.

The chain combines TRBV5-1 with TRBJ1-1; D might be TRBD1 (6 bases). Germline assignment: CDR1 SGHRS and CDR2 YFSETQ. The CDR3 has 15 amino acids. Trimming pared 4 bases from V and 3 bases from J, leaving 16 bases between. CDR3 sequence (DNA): TGCGCCAGCAGCCCGCCAGAGGGGGGGGACACTGAAGCTTTCTTT. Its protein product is CASSPPEGGDTEAFF.

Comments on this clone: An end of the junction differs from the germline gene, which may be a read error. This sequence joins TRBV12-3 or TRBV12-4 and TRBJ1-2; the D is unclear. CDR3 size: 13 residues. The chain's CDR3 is CAGSLAPTYGYTF. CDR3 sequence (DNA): TGTGCCGGCAGTTTAGCCCCTACCTATGGCTACACCTTC.

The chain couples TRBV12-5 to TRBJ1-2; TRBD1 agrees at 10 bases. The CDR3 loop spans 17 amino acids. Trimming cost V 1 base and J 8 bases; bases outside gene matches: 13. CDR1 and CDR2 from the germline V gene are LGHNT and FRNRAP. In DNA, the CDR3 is TGTGCTAGTGGTTTGGCCGGGACAGGGGCTACGACCTCGGGCTACACCTTC. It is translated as CASGLAGTGATTSGYTF. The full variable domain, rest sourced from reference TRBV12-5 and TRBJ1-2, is DARVTQTPRHKVTEMGQEVTMRCQPILGHNTVFWYRQTMMQGLELLAYFRNRAPLDDSGMPKDRFSAEMPDATLATLKIQPSEPRDSAVYFCASGLAGTGATTSGYTFGSGTRLTVV.

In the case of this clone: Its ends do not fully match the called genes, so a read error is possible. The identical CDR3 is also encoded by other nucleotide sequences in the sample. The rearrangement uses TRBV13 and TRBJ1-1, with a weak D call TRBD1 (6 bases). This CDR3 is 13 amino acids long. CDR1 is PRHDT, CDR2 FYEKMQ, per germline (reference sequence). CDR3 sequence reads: CASSIKGDTEAFF. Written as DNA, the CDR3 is TGTGCCAGCAGCATTAAAGGGGACACTGAGGCTTTCTTT. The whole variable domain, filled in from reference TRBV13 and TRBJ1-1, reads AAGVIQSPRHLIKEKRETATLKCYPIPRHDTVYWYQQGPGQDPQFLISFYEKMQSDKGSIPDRFSAQQFSDYHSELNMSSLELGDSALYFCASSIKGDTEAFFGQGTRLTVV.